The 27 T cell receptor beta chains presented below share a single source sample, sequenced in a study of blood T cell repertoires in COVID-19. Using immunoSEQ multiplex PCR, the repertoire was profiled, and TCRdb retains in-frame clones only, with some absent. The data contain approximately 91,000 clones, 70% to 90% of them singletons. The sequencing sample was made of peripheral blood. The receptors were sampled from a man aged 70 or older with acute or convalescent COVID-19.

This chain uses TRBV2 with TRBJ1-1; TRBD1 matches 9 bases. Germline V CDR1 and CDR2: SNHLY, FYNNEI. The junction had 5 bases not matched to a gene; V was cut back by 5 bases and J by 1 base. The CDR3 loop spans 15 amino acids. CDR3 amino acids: CASSLQGATNTEAFF. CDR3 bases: TGTGCCAGCAGTTTACAGGGGGCCACGAACACTGAAGCTTTCTTT.

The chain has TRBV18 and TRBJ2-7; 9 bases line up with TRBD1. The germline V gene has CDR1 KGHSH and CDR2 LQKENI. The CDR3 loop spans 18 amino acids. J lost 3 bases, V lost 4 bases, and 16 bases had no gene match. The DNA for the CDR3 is TGTGCCAGCTCACAACTAGCCGGGACAGGGAACAACTTCTACGAGCAGTACTTC. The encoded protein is CASSQLAGTGNNFYEQYF.

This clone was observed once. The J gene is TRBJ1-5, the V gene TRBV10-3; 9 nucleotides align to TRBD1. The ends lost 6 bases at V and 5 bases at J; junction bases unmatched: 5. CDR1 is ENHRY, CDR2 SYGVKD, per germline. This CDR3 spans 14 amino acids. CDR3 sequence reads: CAIRGDRADQPQHF. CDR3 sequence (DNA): TGTGCCATCAGAGGGGACAGGGCCGATCAGCCCCAGCATTTT.

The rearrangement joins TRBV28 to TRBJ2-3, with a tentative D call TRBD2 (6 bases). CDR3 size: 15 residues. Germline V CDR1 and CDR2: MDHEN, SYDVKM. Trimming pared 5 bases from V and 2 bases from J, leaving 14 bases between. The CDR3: CASSIPGTLTDTQYF. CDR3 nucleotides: TGTGCCAGCAGTATACCCGGGACTCTCACAGATACGCAGTATTTT.

CDR3 sequence (DNA): TGTGCCAGCAGCTCCCCGGAGCGGGGGGGCCGCTACGAGCAGTACTTC. Residues: CASSSPERGGRYEQYF. The chain recombines TRBV5-4 with TRBJ2-7; 10 nucleotides agree with TRBD2. The germline gives CDR1 SGHNT, CDR2 YYREEE (reference sequence). J was trimmed by 3 bases and V by 3 bases; bases with no gene match: 9. The CDR3 has 16 residues.

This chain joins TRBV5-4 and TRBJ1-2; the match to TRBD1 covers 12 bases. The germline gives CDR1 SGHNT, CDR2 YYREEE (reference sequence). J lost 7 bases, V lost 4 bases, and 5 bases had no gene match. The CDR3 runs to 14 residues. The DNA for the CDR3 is TGTGCCAGCAGCCAGGGACAGGGGGCTGTTGGCTACACCTTC. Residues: CASSQGQGAVGYTF. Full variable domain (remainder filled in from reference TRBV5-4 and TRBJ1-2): ETGVTQSPTHLIKTRGQQVTLRCSSQSGHNTVSWYQQALGQGPQFIFQYYREEENGRGNFPPRFSGLQFPNYSSELNVNALELDDSALYLCASSQGQGAVGYTFGSGTRLTVV.

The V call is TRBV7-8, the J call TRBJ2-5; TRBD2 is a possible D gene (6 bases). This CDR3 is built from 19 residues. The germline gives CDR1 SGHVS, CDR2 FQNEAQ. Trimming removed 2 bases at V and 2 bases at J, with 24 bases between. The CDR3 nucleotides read TGTGCCAGCAGCTTAAACAGACTGGGGGGAAGTGGGGATCAAGAGACCCAGTACTTC. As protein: CASSLNRLGGSGDQETQYF.

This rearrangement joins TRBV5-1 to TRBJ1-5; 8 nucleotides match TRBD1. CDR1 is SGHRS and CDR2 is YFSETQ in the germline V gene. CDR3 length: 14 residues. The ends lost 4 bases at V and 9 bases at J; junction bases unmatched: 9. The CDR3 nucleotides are TGCGCCAGCAGCCTGACAGGGGAAGCCTGGCCCCAGCATTTT. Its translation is CASSLTGEAWPQHF.

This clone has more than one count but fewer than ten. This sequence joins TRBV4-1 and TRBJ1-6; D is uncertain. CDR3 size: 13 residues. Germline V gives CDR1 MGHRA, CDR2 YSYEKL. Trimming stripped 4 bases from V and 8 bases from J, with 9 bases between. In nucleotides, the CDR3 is TGCGCCAGCAGCCTGAGGGAGGATTCACCCCTCCACTTT. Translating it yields CASSLREDSPLHF.

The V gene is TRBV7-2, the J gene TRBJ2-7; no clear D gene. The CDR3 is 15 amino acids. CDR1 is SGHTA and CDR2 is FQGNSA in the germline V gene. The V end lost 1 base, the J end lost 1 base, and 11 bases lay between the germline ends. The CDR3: CASSLDSTPSYEQYF. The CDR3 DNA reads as TGTGCCAGCAGCTTAGATTCGACACCTTCCTACGAGCAGTACTTC.

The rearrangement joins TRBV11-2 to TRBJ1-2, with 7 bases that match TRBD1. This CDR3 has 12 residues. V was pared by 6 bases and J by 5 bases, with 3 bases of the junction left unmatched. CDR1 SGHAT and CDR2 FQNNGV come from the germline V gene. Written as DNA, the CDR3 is TGTGCCAGCAGATCAGGGGGGTATGGCTACACCTTC. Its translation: CASRSGGYGYTF.

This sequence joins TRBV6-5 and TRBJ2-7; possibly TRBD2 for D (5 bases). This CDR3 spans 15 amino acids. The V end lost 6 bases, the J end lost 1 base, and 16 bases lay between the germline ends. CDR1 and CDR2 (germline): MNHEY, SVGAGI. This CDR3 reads CASRQTLSGSYEQYF. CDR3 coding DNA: TGTGCCAGCAGACAGACACTCTCGGGATCCTACGAGCAGTACTTC.

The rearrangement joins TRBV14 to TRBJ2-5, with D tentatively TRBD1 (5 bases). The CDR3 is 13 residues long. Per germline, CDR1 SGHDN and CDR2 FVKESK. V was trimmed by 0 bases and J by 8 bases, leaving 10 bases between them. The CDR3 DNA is TGTGCCAGCAGCCAAGAACAGGTCACCACCCAGTACTTC. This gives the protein CASSQEQVTTQYF. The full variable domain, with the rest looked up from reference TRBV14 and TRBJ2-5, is EAGVTQFPSHSVIEKGQTVTLRCDPISGHDNLYWYRRVMGKEIKFLLHFVKESKQDESGMPNNRFLAERTGGTYSTLKVQPAELEDSGVYFCASSQEQVTTQYFGPGTRLLVL.

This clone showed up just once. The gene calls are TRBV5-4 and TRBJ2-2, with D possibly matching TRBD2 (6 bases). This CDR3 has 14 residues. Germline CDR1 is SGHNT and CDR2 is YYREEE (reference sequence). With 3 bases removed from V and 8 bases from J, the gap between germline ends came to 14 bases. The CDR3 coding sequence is TGTGCCAGCAGCTCCGGTCGGGGGTCGGGGGAGCTGTTTTTT. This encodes CASSSGRGSGELFF. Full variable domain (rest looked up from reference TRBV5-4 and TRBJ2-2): ETGVTQSPTHLIKTRGQQVTLRCSSQSGHNTVSWYQQALGQGPQFIFQYYREEENGRGNFPPRFSGLQFPNYSSELNVNALELDDSALYLCASSSGRGSGELFFGEGSRLTVL.

The CDR3: CASSDGGPLMGYTF. The CDR3 DNA sequence: TGTGCCAGCAGTGACGGGGGGCCACTTATGGGCTACACCTTC. The chain joins TRBV6-1 to TRBJ1-2; TRBD1 is a possible D gene (6 bases). This CDR3 is 14 amino acids long. Trimming took 3 bases from V and 8 from J, leaving 16 bases between them. The V gene's germline CDR1 is MNHNS and CDR2 SASEGT.

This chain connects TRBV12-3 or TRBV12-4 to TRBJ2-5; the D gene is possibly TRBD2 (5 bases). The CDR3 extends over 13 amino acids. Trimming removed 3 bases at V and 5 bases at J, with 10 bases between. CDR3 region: CASSFGGWETQYF. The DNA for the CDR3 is TGTGCCAGCAGTTTCGGCGGGTGGGAGACCCAGTACTTC.

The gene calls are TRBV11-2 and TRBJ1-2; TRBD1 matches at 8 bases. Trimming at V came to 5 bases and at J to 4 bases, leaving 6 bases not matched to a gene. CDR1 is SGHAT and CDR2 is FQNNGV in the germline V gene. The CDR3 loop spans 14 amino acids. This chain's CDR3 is CASSKPGGAYGYTF. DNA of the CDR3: TGTGCCAGCAGCAAGCCAGGGGGCGCCTATGGCTACACCTTC.

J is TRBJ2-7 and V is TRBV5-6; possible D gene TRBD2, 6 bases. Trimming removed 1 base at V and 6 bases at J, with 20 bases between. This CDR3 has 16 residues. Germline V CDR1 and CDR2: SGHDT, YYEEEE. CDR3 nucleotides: TGTGCCAGCAGCTTGTGGTGGCGGTCGCCCGGGGGCGAGCAGTACGTC. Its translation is CASSLWWRSPGGEQYV.

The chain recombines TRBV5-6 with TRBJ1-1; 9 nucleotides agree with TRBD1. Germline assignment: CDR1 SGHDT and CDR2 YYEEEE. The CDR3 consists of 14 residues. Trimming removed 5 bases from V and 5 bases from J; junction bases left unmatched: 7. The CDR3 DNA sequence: TGTGCCAGCAGTTCGACAGGGGGTTCGACTGAAGCTTTCTTT. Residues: CASSSTGGSTEAFF.

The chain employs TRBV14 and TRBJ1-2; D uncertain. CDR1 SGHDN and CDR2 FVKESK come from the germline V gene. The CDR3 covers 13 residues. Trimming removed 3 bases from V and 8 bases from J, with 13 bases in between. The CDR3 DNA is TGTGCCAGCAGCCACGCAAGCGGTGACGGCTACACCTTC. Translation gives CASSHASGDGYTF.

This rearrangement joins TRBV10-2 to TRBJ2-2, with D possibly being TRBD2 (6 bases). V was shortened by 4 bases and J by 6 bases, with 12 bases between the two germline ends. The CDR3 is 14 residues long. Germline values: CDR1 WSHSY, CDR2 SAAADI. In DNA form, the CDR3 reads TGCGCCAGCAGTGTGGCTAGCGCGGCCGGGGAGCTGTTTTTT. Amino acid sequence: CASSVASAAGELFF.

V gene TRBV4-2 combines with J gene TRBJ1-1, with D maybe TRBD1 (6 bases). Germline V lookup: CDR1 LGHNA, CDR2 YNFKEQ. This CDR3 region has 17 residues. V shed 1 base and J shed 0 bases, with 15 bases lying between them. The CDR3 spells CASSQGSGGQLNTEAFF. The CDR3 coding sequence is TGTGCCAGCAGCCAAGGCTCTGGGGGCCAGTTGAACACTGAAGCTTTCTTT.

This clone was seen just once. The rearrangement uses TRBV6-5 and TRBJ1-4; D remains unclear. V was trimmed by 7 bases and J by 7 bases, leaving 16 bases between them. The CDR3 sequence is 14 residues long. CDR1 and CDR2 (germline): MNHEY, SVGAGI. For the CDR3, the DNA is TGTGCCAGCACCCTCAGTATATCACCTGAAAAACTGTTTTTT. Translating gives CASTLSISPEKLFF.

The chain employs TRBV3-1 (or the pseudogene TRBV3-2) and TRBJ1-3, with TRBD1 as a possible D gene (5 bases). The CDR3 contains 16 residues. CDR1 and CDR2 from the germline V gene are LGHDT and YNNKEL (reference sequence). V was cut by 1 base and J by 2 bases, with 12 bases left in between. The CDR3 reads CASSQGSQGTGNTIYF. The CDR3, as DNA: TGTGCCAGCAGCCAAGGGTCTCAGGGAACTGGAAACACCATATATTTT.

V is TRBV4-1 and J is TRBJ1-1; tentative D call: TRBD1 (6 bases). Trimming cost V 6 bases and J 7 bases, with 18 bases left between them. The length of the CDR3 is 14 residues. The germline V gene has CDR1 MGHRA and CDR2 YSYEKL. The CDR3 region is CASSPGEGVSEAFF. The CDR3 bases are TGCGCCAGCAGTCCCGGGGAGGGGGTTAGTGAAGCTTTCTTT.

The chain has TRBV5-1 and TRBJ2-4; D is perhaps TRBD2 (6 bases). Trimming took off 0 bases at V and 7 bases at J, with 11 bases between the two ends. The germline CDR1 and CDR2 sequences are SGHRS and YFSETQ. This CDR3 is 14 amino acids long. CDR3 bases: TGCGCCAGCAGCTTGGAAGTCGGGAGCAACATTCAGTACTTC. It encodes CASSLEVGSNIQYF.

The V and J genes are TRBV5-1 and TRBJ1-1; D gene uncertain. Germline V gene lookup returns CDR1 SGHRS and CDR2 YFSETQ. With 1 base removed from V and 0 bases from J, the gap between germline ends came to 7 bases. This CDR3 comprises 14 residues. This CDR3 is CASSLSLMNTEAFF. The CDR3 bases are TGCGCCAGCAGCTTGAGTCTAATGAACACTGAAGCTTTCTTT.